This TCR beta chain stems from a study of beta chain features in type 1 diabetes. The study's findings and limits: Any role of HLA type in TCRB rearrangement remained unresolved here. Healthy donors had naive, central memory and Treg TCRB repertoires that appeared less similar than those seen among patients.

Over 95% purity was reached by all sorted populations. V lost 2 bases, J lost 2 bases, and 19 bases lay in between. Germline lookup yields CDR1 SEHNR and CDR2 FQNEAQ (reference sequence). The CDR3 is 18 residues long. Investigators reverse transcribed all isolated RNA, so they sequenced expressed TCRB transcripts. TCRdb keeps only in-frame clones here, not all; method: immunoSEQ multiplex PCR. The table shows about 470,000 clones, with approximately 31% occurring only once. This clone has more than one count but fewer than ten. Its antigen remains unidentified. Material for sequencing was naive CD4+ T cells from blood. This sequence originates from a man in his late teens or twenties in good health. V gene TRBV7-9 combines with J gene TRBJ2-1; TRBD1 might be the D (6 bases). CDR3 bases: TGTGCCAGCAGCTTACAGGGGCAGCCCTACGGCACCTACAATGAGCAGTTCTTC. Translated, it gives CASSLQGQPYGTYNEQFF.